The next 5 T cell receptor beta chains were all read from a single sample in a study of blood T cell repertoires in COVID-19. Libraries were prepared by immunoSEQ multiplex PCR; TCRdb keeps only in-frame clonotypes and omits some of them. Among approximately 150,000 clones, around 83% were seen once, and the ten largest hold approximately 1%. The material sequenced was peripheral blood. The receptor set was obtained from a man in his forties with acute or convalescent COVID-19.

V is TRBV9 and J is TRBJ1-3; tentative D call: TRBD1 (5 bases). With 0 bases removed from V and 0 bases from J, the gap between germline ends came to 10 bases. The germline CDR1 and CDR2 sequences are SGDLS and YYNGEE. This CDR3 comprises 16 residues. The CDR3 here is CASSVGGTDSGNTIYF. CDR3 sequence (DNA): TGTGCCAGCAGCGTAGGGGGCACCGACTCTGGAAACACCATATATTTT.

This chain links TRBV15 with TRBJ2-5; 7 nucleotides agree with TRBD2. V lost 1 base, J lost 6 bases, and 5 bases stayed unmatched. The CDR3 loop spans 14 amino acids. From germline, CDR1 is LNHNV and CDR2 YYDKDF (reference sequence). The CDR3 spells CATSRGGSGQTQYF. As DNA, the CDR3 is TGTGCCACCAGCAGAGGCGGGAGTGGGCAGACCCAGTACTTC.

The J gene is TRBJ1-2, the V gene TRBV6-6, with 10 bases identical to TRBD1. This CDR3 has 16 residues. The trim removed 10 bases at V and 1 base at J, leaving 12 bases unmatched. CDR1 and CDR2 (germline): MNHNY, SVGAGI (reference sequence). CDR3 region: CATERDRGKINYGYTF. For the CDR3, the DNA is TGTGCCACCGAAAGGGACAGGGGAAAAATTAACTATGGCTACACCTTC.

CDR3 nucleotide sequence: TGTGCCAGCCGCCCGGGGACAGGTCCCTACGAGCAGTACTTC. This translates into CASRPGTGPYEQYF. The chain employs TRBV7-6 and TRBJ2-7; 8 bases match TRBD1. The V and J ends lost 8 bases and 2 bases, in that order; junction bases with no gene match: 8. Germline lookup yields CDR1 SGHVS and CDR2 FNYEAQ. CDR3 length equals 14 residues.

Here the CDR3 reads CASSPSTDTQYF. The CDR3 DNA reads as TGTGCCAGCAGCCCTTCCACAGATACGCAGTATTTT. The gene calls are TRBV11-2 and TRBJ2-3, with D unresolved. Germline lookup yields CDR1 SGHAT and CDR2 FQNNGV. The CDR3 totals 12 residues. The V gene lost 5 bases and the J gene lost 2 bases, with 5 bases spanning the gap.